This TCR beta chain was sequenced for a study of early T cells in non-severe SARS-CoV-2 infection. Study information: Chains were not paired, and sequencing was done on bulk RNA from unsorted whole blood. Study-wide results and caveats: In VDJdb matching, anti-spike CD8 responses were favored while private and CD4 specificities went missing.

Individual cDNA molecules received unique molecular identifiers. TCRdb itself ran the 5' RACE reads through MiXCR, one entry per CDR3 protein. This sample has 70,000 or so distinct CDR3 sequences; approximately 15% occur once, and the top ten carry more than 12%. Remarks on this clonotype: What it binds is not known.

From germline, CDR1 is LGHDT and CDR2 YNNKEL (reference sequence). The CDR3 consists of 15 residues. V lost 4 bases and J 0 bases, leaving 12 bases between the germline ends. The chain combines TRBV3-1 with TRBJ1-1, with D possibly TRBD1 on 5 matching bases. The source material was whole blood. The clonotype originates from an adult who was a healthcare worker with PCR-confirmed SARS-CoV-2 infection or an uninfected control (not recorded which). As DNA, the CDR3 is TGTGCCAGCAGCCGGGGCAGCCTTATGAACACTGAAGCTTTCTTT. Protein product: CASSRGSLMNTEAFF. Using reference TRBV3-1 and TRBJ1-1 for the parts outside the CDR3, the full variable domain is DTAVSQTPKYLVTQMGNDKSIKCEQNLGHDTMYWYKQDSKKFLKIMFSYNNKELIINETVPNRFSPKSPDKAHLNLHINSLELGDSAVYFCASSRGSLMNTEAFFGQGTRLTVV.